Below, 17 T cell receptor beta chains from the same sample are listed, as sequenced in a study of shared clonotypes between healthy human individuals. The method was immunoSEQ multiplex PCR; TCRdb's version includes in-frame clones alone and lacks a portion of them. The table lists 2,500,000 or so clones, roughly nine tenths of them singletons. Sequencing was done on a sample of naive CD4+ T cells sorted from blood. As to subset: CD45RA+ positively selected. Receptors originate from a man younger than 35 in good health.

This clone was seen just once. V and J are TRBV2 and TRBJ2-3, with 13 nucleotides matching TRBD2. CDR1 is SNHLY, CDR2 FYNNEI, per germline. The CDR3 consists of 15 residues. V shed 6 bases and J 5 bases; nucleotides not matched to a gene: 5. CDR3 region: CASRERTSGGDTQYF. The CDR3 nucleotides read TGTGCCAGCAGAGAAAGGACTAGCGGGGGAGATACGCAGTATTTT.

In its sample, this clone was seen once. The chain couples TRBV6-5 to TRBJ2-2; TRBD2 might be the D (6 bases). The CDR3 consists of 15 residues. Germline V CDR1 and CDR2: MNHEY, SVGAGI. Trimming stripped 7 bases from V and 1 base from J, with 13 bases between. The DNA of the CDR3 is TGTGCCAGCAAGTCTATCGGGGGGAACACCGGGGAGCTGTTTTTT. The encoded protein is CASKSIGGNTGELFF.

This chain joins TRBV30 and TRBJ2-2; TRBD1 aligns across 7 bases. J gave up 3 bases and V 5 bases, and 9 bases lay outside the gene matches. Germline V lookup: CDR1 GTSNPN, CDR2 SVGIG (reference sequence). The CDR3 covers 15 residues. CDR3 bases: TGTGCCTGGTCCACAGGGGCGTTGGACACCGGGGAGCTGTTTTTT. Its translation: CAWSTGALDTGELFF.

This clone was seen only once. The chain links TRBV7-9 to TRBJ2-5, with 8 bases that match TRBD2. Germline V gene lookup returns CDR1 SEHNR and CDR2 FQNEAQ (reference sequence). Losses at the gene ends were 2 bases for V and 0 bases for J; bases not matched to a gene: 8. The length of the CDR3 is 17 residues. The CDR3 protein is CASSLIRGGQDQETQYF. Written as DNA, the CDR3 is TGTGCCAGCAGCTTAATACGGGGGGGACAAGACCAAGAGACCCAGTACTTC.

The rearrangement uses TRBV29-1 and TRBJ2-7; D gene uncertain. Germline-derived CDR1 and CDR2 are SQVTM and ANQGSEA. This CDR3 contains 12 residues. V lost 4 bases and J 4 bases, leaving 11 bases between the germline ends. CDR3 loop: CSVVAQAYEQYF. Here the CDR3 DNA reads TGCAGCGTTGTGGCTCAGGCGTACGAGCAGTACTTC.

In DNA form, the CDR3 reads TGTGCCAGCAGCTCACTACAGGGGTGGAACACTGAAGCTTTCTTT. This codes for CASSSLQGWNTEAFF. The J gene is TRBJ1-1, the V gene TRBV7-8; 7 bases are a match to TRBD1. Germline V gene sequence: CDR1 SGHVS, CDR2 FQNEAQ. The CDR3 extends over 15 amino acids. J was trimmed by 1 base and V by 4 bases; bases with no gene match: 6.

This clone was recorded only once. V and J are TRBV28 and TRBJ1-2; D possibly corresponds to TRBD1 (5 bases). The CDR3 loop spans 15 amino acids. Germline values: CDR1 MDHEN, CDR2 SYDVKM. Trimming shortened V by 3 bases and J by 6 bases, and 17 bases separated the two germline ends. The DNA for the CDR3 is TGTGCCAGCAGTTTCCCCACCGGTCAGGGCGATGGCTACACCTTC. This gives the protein CASSFPTGQGDGYTF.

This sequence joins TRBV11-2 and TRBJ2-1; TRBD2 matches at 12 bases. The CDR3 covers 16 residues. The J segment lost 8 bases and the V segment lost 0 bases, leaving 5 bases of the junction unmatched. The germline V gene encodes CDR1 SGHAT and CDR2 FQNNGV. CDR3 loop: CASSLDGLAGGHEQFF. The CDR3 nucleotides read TGTGCCAGCAGCTTAGATGGGCTAGCGGGGGGGCATGAGCAGTTCTTC.

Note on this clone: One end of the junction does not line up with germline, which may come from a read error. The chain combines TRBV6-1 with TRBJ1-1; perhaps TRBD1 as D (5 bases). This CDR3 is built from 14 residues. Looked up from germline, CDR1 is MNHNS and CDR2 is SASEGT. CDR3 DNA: TGTGCCAGCAGAACGGGACTCCAGAACGCTGAAGCTTTCTTT. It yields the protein CASRTGLQNAEAFF.

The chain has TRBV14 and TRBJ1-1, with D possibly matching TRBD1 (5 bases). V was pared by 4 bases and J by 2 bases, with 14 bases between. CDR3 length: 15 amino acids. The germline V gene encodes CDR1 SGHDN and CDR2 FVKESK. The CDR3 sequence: CASSLTGGFNTEAFF. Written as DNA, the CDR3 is TGTGCCAGCAGCCTCACCGGGGGTTTCAACACTGAAGCTTTCTTT.

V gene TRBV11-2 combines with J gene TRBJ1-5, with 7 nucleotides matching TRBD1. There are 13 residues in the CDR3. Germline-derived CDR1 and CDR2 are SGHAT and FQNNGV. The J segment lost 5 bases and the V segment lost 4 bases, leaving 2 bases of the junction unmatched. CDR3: CASSWDRHQPQHF. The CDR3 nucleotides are TGTGCCAGCAGCTGGGACAGACATCAGCCCCAGCATTTT.

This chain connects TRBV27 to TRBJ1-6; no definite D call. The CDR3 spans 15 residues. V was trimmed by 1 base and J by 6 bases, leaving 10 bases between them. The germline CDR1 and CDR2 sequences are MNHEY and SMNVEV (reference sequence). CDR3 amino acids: CASSLWQYVNSPLHF. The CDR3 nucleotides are TGTGCCAGCAGTTTATGGCAATACGTTAATTCACCCCTCCACTTT.

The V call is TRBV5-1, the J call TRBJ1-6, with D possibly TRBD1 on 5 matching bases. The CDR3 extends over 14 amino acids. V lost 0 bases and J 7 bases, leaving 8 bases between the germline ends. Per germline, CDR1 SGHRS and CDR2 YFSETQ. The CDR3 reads CASSLARDNSPLHF. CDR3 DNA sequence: TGCGCCAGCAGCTTGGCCAGGGACAATTCACCCCTCCACTTT.

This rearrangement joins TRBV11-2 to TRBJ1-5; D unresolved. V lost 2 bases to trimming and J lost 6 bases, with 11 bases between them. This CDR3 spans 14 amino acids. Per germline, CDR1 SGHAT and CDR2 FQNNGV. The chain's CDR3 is CASSLNGAGQPQHF. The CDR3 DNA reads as TGTGCCAGCAGCTTAAACGGCGCGGGTCAGCCCCAGCATTTT.

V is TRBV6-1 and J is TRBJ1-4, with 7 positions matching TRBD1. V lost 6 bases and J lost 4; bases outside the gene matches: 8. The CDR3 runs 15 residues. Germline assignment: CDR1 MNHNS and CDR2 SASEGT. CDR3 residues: CASSLWAGGNEKLFF. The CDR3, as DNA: TGTGCCAGCAGCCTTTGGGCAGGGGGTAATGAAAAACTGTTTTTT.

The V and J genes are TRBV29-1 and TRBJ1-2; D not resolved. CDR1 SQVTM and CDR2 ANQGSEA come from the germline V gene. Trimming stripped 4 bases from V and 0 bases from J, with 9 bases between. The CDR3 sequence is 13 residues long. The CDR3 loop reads CSVAGRTNYGYTF. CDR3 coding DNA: TGCAGCGTTGCCGGACGGACTAACTATGGCTACACCTTC.

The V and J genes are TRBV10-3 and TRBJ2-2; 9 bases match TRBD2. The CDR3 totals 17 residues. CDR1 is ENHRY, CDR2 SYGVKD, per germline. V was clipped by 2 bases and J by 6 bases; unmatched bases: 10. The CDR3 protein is CAISETMGLASPGELFF. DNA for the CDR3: TGTGCCATCAGTGAGACGATGGGACTAGCCTCGCCCGGGGAGCTGTTTTTT.